This T cell receptor beta chain was recorded in a study of shared clonotypes between healthy human individuals. The CDR3 covers 15 residues. With V trimmed by 2 bases and J by 0 bases, 3 bases remained unmatched. Germline V gene lookup returns CDR1 MNHNY and CDR2 SVGAGI (reference sequence). Authors' processing steps: ImmunoSEQ junction-only sequences lacked quality scores, so their filtering differed. Sequenced by immunoSEQ multiplex PCR; TCRdb stores in-frame clones only, minus some. The V and J calls and clone size were taken over from that table, and D and trimming were inferred from the DNA. The data hold over 750,000 clones, with about 96% observed a single time. Terminally differentiated effector memory CD45RA+ cells were left out of the naive CD8 fraction, which was CD45RO-negative and positively selected for CCR7. Recent vaccinations or acute infections were absent in the healthy HIV-negative adult donors.

The J gene is TRBJ2-7, the V gene TRBV6-6; 8 bases are a match to TRBD2. Material for sequencing was naive CD8+ T cells sorted from blood. The sequence was obtained from a man aged 25-45 years in good health. CDR3 in DNA: TGTGCCAGCAGTTACCTTAGCGGGACCTCCTACGAGCAGTACTTC. Amino acid sequence: CASSYLSGTSYEQYF.